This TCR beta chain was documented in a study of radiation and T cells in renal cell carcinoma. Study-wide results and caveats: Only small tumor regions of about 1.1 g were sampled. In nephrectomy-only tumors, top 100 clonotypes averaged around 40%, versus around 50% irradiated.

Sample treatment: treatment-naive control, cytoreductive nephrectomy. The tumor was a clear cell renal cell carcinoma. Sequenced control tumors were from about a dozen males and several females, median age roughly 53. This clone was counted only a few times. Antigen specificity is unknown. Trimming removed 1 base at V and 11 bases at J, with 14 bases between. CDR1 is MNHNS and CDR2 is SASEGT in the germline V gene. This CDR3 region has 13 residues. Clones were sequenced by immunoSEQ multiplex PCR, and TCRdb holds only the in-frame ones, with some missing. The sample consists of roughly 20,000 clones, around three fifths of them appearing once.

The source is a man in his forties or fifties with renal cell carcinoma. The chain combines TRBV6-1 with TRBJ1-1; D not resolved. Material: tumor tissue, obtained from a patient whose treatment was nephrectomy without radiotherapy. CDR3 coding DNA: TGTGCCAGCAGTGAAGATGGTAGATTTTACGCTTTCTTT. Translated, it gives CASSEDGRFYAFF.